The 28 T cell receptor beta chains given below trace back to one sample, sequenced in a study of T cell responses to AZD1222 COVID-19 vaccine. Repertoires were generated with immunoSEQ multiplex PCR, while TCRdb's copy carries only in-frame clones and drops some. The data contain 150,000 to 200,000 clones, roughly 92% of them seen just once; the ten biggest clones take up less than 1.5%. The source material was peripheral blood, sampled on day 0 of AZD1222 vaccination. These receptors were taken from an adult in good health.

The CDR3 loop reads CASSLTEATNEKLFF. For the CDR3, the DNA is TGTGCCAGCAGTCTGACGGAGGCAACTAATGAAAAACTGTTTTTT. This chain links TRBV2 with TRBJ1-4; D not resolved. Looked up from germline, CDR1 is SNHLY and CDR2 is FYNNEI. Trimming took off 5 bases at V and 0 bases at J, with 10 bases between the two ends. CDR3 size: 15 residues. Using reference TRBV2 and TRBJ1-4 for the parts outside the CDR3, the full variable domain is EPEVTQTPSHQVTQMGQEVILRCVPISNHLYFYWYRQILGQKVEFLVSFYNNEISEKSEIFDDQFSVERPDGSNFTLKIRSTKLEDSAMYFCASSLTEATNEKLFFGSGTQLSVL.

This clone came up once. The chain joins TRBV27 to TRBJ1-2; 7 bases map to TRBD1. The CDR3 covers 14 residues. J was trimmed by 5 bases and V by 5 bases; bases with no gene match: 8. The germline gives CDR1 MNHEY, CDR2 SMNVEV (reference sequence). CDR3 protein: CASSLQGLGYGYTF. The DNA for the CDR3 is TGTGCCAGCAGTCTACAGGGGCTGGGGTATGGCTACACCTTC.

V gene TRBV15 combines with J gene TRBJ2-7, with 9 bases matching TRBD1. Per the germline V gene, CDR1 is LNHNV and CDR2 is YYDKDF (reference sequence). With 3 bases clipped from V and 4 bases from J, the junction kept 7 bases outside the gene matches. This CDR3 spans 15 amino acids. The CDR3, as DNA: TGTGCCACCAGCAGGGACGGACAGGGGAGGTACGAGCAGTACTTC. Protein: CATSRDGQGRYEQYF.

The chain is built from TRBV5-6 and TRBJ2-3; no reliable D call. Between the trimmed V and J ends, which lost 1 base and 0 bases, there was a span of 9 bases. Germline V CDR1 and CDR2: SGHDT, YYEEEE. This CDR3 comprises 15 residues. CDR3 region: CASSLRAGSTDTQYF. CDR3 nucleotides: TGTGCCAGCAGCTTGAGGGCCGGGAGCACAGATACGCAGTATTTT.

This clone appeared once. V is TRBV5-1 and J is TRBJ1-4; D remains ambiguous. CDR3 length: 14 amino acids. V was cut by 2 bases and J by 8 bases, with 13 bases left in between. Germline V gives CDR1 SGHRS, CDR2 YFSETQ. The CDR3 DNA follows: TGCGCCAGCAGCTTTGGACGGGAGGAGGAAAAACTGTTTTTT. This encodes CASSFGREEEKLFF.

This clone was observed a single time. The chain couples TRBV9 to TRBJ2-2; D remains ambiguous. CDR3 length: 14 amino acids. The germline V gene encodes CDR1 SGDLS and CDR2 YYNGEE. V lost 7 bases, J lost 1 base, and 11 bases lay in between. CDR3 DNA sequence: TGTGCCAGCCGCCTGACACTGAACACCGGGGAGCTGTTTTTT. Amino acid sequence: CASRLTLNTGELFF.

The chain recombines TRBV29-1 with TRBJ1-4, with TRBD1 matching over 12 bases. This CDR3 has 19 residues. With 6 bases clipped from V and 5 bases from J, the junction kept 19 bases outside the gene matches. The germline V gene encodes CDR1 SQVTM and CDR2 ANQGSEA. The CDR3 here is CSVRDRGLSRRDGNEKLFF. CDR3 nucleotides: TGCAGCGTCCGGGACAGGGGGCTAAGTAGGCGAGATGGAAATGAAAAACTGTTTTTT.

This clone was observed once. The chain has TRBV14 and TRBJ1-4, with a weak D call TRBD1 (5 bases). The germline V and J ends were trimmed by 0 bases and 3 bases, with 8 bases remaining between them. This CDR3 is built from 15 residues. CDR1 and CDR2 (germline): SGHDN, FVKESK. The CDR3 coding sequence is TGTGCCAGCAGCCAAGATGGCAGGGCTAATGAAAAACTGTTTTTT. Translating it yields CASSQDGRANEKLFF.

The rearrangement uses TRBV27 and TRBJ1-1, with D possibly being TRBD1 (5 bases). CDR3 size: 15 residues. Trimming cost V 2 bases and J 1 base, with 11 bases left between them. From germline, CDR1 is MNHEY and CDR2 SMNVEV (reference sequence). Written as DNA, the CDR3 is TGTGCCAGCAGTTTAGCCGGGGCTAAGAACACTGAAGCTTTCTTT. Its translation: CASSLAGAKNTEAFF.

This chain connects TRBV28 to TRBJ2-3, with unresolved D. This CDR3 is built from 14 residues. Trimming took off 6 bases at V and 1 base at J, with 11 bases between the two ends. Germline lookup yields CDR1 MDHEN and CDR2 SYDVKM. The CDR3 nucleotides are TGTGCCAGCAGCACCGAGTGGGGCACAGATACGCAGTATTTT. It yields the protein CASSTEWGTDTQYF.

This rearrangement joins TRBV7-3 to TRBJ2-5, with D perhaps TRBD2 (6 bases). The CDR3 is made up of 15 amino acids. Germline CDR1 SGHTA, CDR2 FQGTGA. The V and J ends lost 1 base and 2 bases respectively, with 11 bases between them. The CDR3 region is CASSLIGGRQETQYF. The CDR3 DNA reads TGTGCCAGCAGCTTAATCGGGGGACGGCAAGAGACCCAGTACTTC.

The rearrangement links TRBV12-5 to TRBJ2-1; 13 bases are a match to TRBD2. The CDR3 contains 16 residues. Germline CDR1 and CDR2: LGHNT and FRNRAP. V lost 1 base to trimming and J lost 6 bases; unmatched junction nucleotides: 3. The CDR3 DNA reads as TGTGCTAGTGGTTTGGGAACTAGCGGGGGGGCCAATGAGCAGTTCTTC. Protein product: CASGLGTSGGANEQFF.

This clone was counted a few times. The chain uses TRBV5-1 and TRBJ1-4, with D perhaps TRBD1 (5 bases). V shed 6 bases and J shed 0 bases, with 9 bases lying between them. Per the germline V gene, CDR1 is SGHRS and CDR2 is YFSETQ. The CDR3 is 14 amino acids. Here the CDR3 reads CASTTGSTNEKLFF. The CDR3 region has the DNA TGCGCCAGCACCACAGGCTCAACTAATGAAAAACTGTTTTTT.

This chain links TRBV12-5 with TRBJ2-1; tentatively, D is TRBD2 (6 bases). The CDR3 loop spans 17 amino acids. The germline V and J ends were trimmed by 6 bases and 0 bases, with 18 bases remaining between them. CDR1 is LGHNT and CDR2 is FRNRAP in the germline V gene. The CDR3 here is CASGPGTLSSSYNEQFF. CDR3 nucleotides: TGTGCTAGTGGCCCCGGGACTCTCTCCAGCTCCTACAATGAGCAGTTCTTC.

The rearrangement links TRBV15 to TRBJ2-3; D uncertain. V was cut by 0 bases and J by 4 bases, with 14 bases left in between. Germline CDR1 reads LNHNV; CDR2 reads YYDKDF (reference sequence). The CDR3 contains 16 residues. The CDR3 spells CATSREFGRHPDTQYF. CDR3 nucleotide sequence: TGTGCCACCAGCAGAGAATTCGGGCGGCACCCAGATACGCAGTATTTT.

This chain connects TRBV28 to TRBJ2-7; D not resolved. Trimming shortened V by 3 bases and J by 3 bases, and 18 bases separated the two germline ends. CDR3 size: 16 residues. Germline V gene data show CDR1 as MDHEN and CDR2 as SYDVKM. CDR3 sequence: CASSFLGPGSYYEQYF. The DNA for the CDR3 is TGTGCCAGCAGTTTCCTCGGCCCAGGATCCTACTACGAGCAGTACTTC.

The V and J genes are TRBV25-1 and TRBJ2-1; no clear D. The CDR3 runs to 12 residues. V lost 5 bases, J lost 8 bases, and 10 bases lay in between. CDR1 MGHDK and CDR2 SYGVNS come from the germline V gene. The CDR3 spells CASSHLGDEQFF. As DNA, the CDR3 is TGTGCCAGCAGTCACCTAGGCGATGAGCAGTTCTTC.

The rearrangement uses TRBV6-5 and TRBJ1-1, with D tentatively TRBD1 (6 bases). This CDR3 contains 15 residues. CDR1 is MNHEY and CDR2 is SVGAGI in the germline V gene. The V end was cut by 9 bases, the J end by 1 base, with 18 bases between. The CDR3 loop reads CASSGRDTGNTEAFF. For the CDR3, the DNA is TGTGCCAGTTCGGGCCGGGACACCGGGAACACTGAAGCTTTCTTT.

The V call is TRBV3-1 (or the pseudogene TRBV3-2), the J call TRBJ2-5; TRBD2 matches 8 bases. The CDR3 spans 12 residues. Losses at the gene ends were 11 bases for V and 1 base for J; bases not matched to a gene: 3. The germline CDR1 and CDR2 sequences are LGHDT and YNNKEL (reference sequence). CDR3 in amino acids: CAGGGTQETQYF. The CDR3 DNA follows: TGTGCCGGCGGGGGGACCCAAGAGACCCAGTACTTC.

This clone was observed once. This chain joins TRBV7-3 and TRBJ1-1; no firm D call. The V end lost 2 bases, the J end lost 2 bases, and 12 bases lay between the germline ends. The CDR3 loop spans 15 amino acids. Germline V CDR1 and CDR2: SGHTA, FQGTGA. The CDR3 nucleotides read TGTGCCAGCAGCTTAGGGCCTCCACCTAACACTGAAGCTTTCTTT. It encodes CASSLGPPPNTEAFF.

V gene TRBV7-8 combines with J gene TRBJ1-4, with no clear D. The CDR3 length is 16 residues. Per the germline V gene, CDR1 is SGHVS and CDR2 is FQNEAQ. V lost 7 bases, J lost 6 bases, and 21 bases lay in between. The CDR3 DNA reads as TGTGCCAGCACCGAACGTAGGCGAGGGAATTATGAAAAACTGTTTTTT. It is translated as CASTERRRGNYEKLFF.

The chain uses TRBV27 and TRBJ2-7, with 14 bases that match TRBD2. CDR1 is MNHEY and CDR2 is SMNVEV in the germline V gene (reference sequence). This CDR3 comprises 15 residues. V lost 5 bases to trimming and J lost 4 bases; unmatched junction nucleotides: 4. CDR3 residues: CASSPGTSGGYEQYF. The CDR3 nucleotides are TGTGCCAGCAGTCCCGGGACTAGCGGGGGTTACGAGCAGTACTTC.

The gene calls are TRBV7-2 and TRBJ2-7; perhaps TRBD1 as D (6 bases). The CDR3 is made up of 17 amino acids. The germline V and J ends were trimmed by 4 bases and 0 bases, with 19 bases remaining between them. Germline-derived CDR1 and CDR2 are SGHTA and FQGNSA. The CDR3 sequence: CASSSPLGVGASYEQYF. The CDR3 nucleotides are TGTGCCAGCAGCTCCCCGTTGGGAGTGGGGGCCTCCTACGAGCAGTACTTC. Filled out from reference TRBV7-2 and TRBJ2-7, the complete variable domain reads GAGVSQSPSNKVTEKGKDVELRCDPISGHTALYWYRQSLGQGLEFLIYFQGNSAPDKSGLPSDRFSAERTGGSVSTLTIQRTQQEDSAVYLCASSSPLGVGASYEQYFGPGTRLTVT.

The V call is TRBV10-1, the J call TRBJ2-1; 7 bases are shared with TRBD2. The CDR3 runs 15 residues. Losses at the gene ends were 3 bases for V and 6 bases for J; bases not matched to a gene: 8. Germline CDR1 WNHNN, CDR2 SYGVQD (reference sequence). The CDR3 DNA sequence: TGCGCCAGCAGTGACGGGACTATCCGTCCCAATGAGCAGTTCTTC. It encodes CASSDGTIRPNEQFF.

The rearrangement links TRBV30 to TRBJ2-7; TRBD1 or TRBD2 may be the D gene (5 bases each). V gave up 5 bases and J gave up 2 bases, with 16 bases separating them. CDR3 length: 14 residues. Looked up from germline, CDR1 is GTSNPN and CDR2 is SVGIG (reference sequence). The CDR3 DNA follows: TGTGCCTGGGGTACCGGGACCGGAACCTACGAGCAGTACTTC. As protein: CAWGTGTGTYEQYF.

CDR3 nucleotides: TGTGCCAGCAGTCGTGAAGAGACCCAGTACTTC. Translated: CASSREETQYF. The rearrangement links TRBV12-3 or TRBV12-4 to TRBJ2-5, with unresolved D. Trimming removed 5 bases from V and 3 bases from J, with 4 bases in between. The CDR3 length is 11 residues.

V is TRBV5-1 and J is TRBJ2-7; 7 positions agree with TRBD2. V shed 2 bases, J shed 3 bases, and the junction held 5 bases outside the gene matches. The CDR3 length is 14 residues. CDR1 is SGHRS and CDR2 is YFSETQ in the germline V gene. The CDR3 nucleotides read TGCGCCAGCAGCTTAATGGGGACTAACTACGAGCAGTACTTC. Translated: CASSLMGTNYEQYF.

This chain joins TRBV30 and TRBJ1-2, with a tentative D call TRBD1 (6 bases). The CDR3 totals 17 residues. Deletions cut 2 bases from V and 1 base from J, with 20 bases between. The germline CDR1 and CDR2 sequences are GTSNPN and SVGIG (reference sequence). The CDR3 nucleotides are TGTGCCTGGAGTAAGGGGCAGGGGCGAACTTATAACTATGGCTACACCTTC. This codes for CAWSKGQGRTYNYGYTF.